The clone carrying this TCR beta chain was observed once. The antigen is not known. Source study methods: Filtering differed because ImmunoSEQ produced junction-only sequences that carried no quality scores. The protocol was immunoSEQ multiplex PCR, while the TCRdb copy is restricted to in-frame clones and leaves out a portion. That table supplies the V and J calls and clone size; D and trimming were determined from the DNA. The sample lists about 100,000 clones, 67% occurring once. The V gene's germline CDR1 is MGHDK and CDR2 SYGVNS. This CDR3 spans 16 amino acids. V shed 6 bases and J 3 bases; nucleotides not matched to a gene: 11. The data derive from a study of shared clonotypes between healthy human individuals. Turning to the study itself: The cohort had two women and a few men, ages 18 to 49.

Study-wide results and limits: Only a few donors were included, so the genetic and exposure-history diversity represented was limited.

Sequenced sample: memory CD8+ T cells sorted from blood. Stated subset: CD45RO+ cells pooled with CCR7-negative TemRA cells. The chain has TRBV25-1 and TRBJ2-1, with TRBD2 identical over 7 bases. This receptor was identified in a woman younger than 45 in good health. The CDR3 DNA reads TGTGCCAGCAGCCCCGAGGGCGGGAGCCTCTACAATGAGCAGTTCTTC. Encoded protein: CASSPEGGSLYNEQFF.